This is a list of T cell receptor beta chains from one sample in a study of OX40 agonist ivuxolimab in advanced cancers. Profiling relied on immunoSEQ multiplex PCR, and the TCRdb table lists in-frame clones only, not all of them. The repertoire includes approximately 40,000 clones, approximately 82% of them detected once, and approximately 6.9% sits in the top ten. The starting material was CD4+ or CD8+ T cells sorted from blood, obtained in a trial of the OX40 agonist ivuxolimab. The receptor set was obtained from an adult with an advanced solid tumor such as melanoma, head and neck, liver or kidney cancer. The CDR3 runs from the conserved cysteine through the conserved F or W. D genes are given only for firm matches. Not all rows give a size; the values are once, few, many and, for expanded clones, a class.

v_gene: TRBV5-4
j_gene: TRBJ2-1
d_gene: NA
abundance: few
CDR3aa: CASSPGTLALPTYNEQFF
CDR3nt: TGTGCCAGCAGCCCTGGGACTCTAGCGCTGCCTACCTACAATGAGCAGTTCTTC

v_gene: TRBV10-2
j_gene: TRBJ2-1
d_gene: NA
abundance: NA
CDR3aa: CASSESRGPSYNEQFF
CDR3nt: TGCGCCAGCAGTGAGTCGCGGGGCCCCTCCTACAATGAGCAGTTCTTC

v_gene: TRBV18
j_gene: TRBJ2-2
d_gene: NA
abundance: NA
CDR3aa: CASSPPGGGDTGELFF
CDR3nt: TGTGCCAGCTCACCACCGGGAGGGGGTGACACCGGGGAGCTGTTTTTT

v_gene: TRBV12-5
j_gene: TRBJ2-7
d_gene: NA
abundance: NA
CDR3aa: CASGLSGSAGNYEQYF
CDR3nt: TGTGCTAGTGGTTTGTCAGGAAGTGCAGGGAACTACGAGCAGTACTTC

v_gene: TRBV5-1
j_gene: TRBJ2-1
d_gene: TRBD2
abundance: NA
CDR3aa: CASSRGTSGRGYEQFF
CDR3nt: TGCGCCAGCAGCCGGGGGACTAGCGGGAGGGGATATGAGCAGTTCTTC

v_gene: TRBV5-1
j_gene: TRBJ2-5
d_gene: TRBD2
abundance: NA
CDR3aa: CASSPGLARKETQYF
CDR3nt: TGCGCCAGCAGCCCGGGACTAGCGAGAAAAGAGACCCAGTACTTC

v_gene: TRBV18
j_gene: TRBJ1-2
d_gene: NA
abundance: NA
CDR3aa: CASSRQTEGQRYGYTF
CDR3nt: TGTGCCAGCTCACGACAGACGGAGGGACAACGCTATGGCTACACCTTC

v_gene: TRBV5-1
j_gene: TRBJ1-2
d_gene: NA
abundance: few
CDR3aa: CASSLDSYGYTF
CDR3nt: TGCGCCAGCAGCTTGGACAGCTATGGCTACACCTTC

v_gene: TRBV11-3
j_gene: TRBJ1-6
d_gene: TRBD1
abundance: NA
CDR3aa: CASSLGATGGLGFTLHF
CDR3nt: TGTGCCAGCAGCTTAGGGGCGACAGGGGGATTGGGATTCACCCTCCACTTT

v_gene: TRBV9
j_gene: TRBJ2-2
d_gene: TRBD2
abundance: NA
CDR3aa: CATGTSGREGTGELFF
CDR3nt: TGTGCCACCGGGACTAGCGGGAGAGAGGGAACCGGGGAGCTGTTTTTT

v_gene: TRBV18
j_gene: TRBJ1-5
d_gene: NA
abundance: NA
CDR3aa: CASSPGEGVYSNQPQHF
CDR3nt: TGTGCCAGCTCACCAGGGGAGGGGGTCTATAGCAATCAGCCCCAGCATTTT

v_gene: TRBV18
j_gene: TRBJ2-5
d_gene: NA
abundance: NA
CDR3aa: CASSMAGAVETQYF
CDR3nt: TGTGCCAGCTCAATGGCGGGGGCGGTGGAGACCCAGTACTTC

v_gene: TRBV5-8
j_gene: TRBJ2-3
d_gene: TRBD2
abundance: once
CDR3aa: CASSPGLAGGGDTQYF
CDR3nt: TGTGCCAGCAGCCCGGGACTAGCGGGAGGTGGAGATACGCAGTATTTT

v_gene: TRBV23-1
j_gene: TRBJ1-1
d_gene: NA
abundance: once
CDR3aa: CASSRWYPNTEAFF
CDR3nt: TGCGCCAGCAGTCGGTGGTATCCGAACACTGAAGCTTTCTTT

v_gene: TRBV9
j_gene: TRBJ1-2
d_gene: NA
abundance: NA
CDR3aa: CASSVGSLLWGYTF
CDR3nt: TGTGCCAGCAGCGTAGGAAGCCTATTATGGGGCTACACCTTC

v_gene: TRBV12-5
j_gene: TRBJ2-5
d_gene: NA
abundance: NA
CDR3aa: CASGFLGGLLGETQYF
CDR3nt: TGTGCTAGTGGTTTTTTAGGGGGACTCCTAGGGGAGACCCAGTACTTC

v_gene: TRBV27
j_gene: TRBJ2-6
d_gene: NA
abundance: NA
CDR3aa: CASSFLGRQSGANVLTF
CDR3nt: TGTGCCAGCAGTTTCTTGGGCAGACAATCTGGGGCCAACGTCCTGACTTTC

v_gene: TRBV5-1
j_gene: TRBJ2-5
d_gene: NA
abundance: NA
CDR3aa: CASSLGPAAETQYF
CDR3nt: TGCGCCAGCAGCTTGGGGCCGGCGGCGGAGACCCAGTACTTC

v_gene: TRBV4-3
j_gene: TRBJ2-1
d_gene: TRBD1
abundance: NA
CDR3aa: CASSQGQGRHEQFF
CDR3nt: TGCGCCAGCAGCCAAGGACAGGGGAGGCATGAGCAGTTCTTC

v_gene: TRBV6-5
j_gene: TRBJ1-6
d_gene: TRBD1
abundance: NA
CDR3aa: CASSRTGSNASPLHF
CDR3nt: TGTGCCAGCAGTAGGACAGGTTCCAACGCTTCACCCCTCCACTTT

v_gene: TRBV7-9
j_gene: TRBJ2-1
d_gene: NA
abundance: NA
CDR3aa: CATLEDSYNEQFF
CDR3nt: TGTGCCACACTGGAGGACTCCTACAATGAGCAGTTCTTC

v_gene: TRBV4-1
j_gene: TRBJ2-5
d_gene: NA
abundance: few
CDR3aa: CASSQDPTLGRTQYF
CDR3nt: TGCGCCAGCAGCCAAGATCCAACGCTGGGGCGGACCCAGTACTTC

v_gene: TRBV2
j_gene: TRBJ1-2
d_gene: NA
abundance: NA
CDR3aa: CASSVVFYGYTF
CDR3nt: TGTGCCAGCAGTGTAGTCTTCTATGGCTACACCTTC

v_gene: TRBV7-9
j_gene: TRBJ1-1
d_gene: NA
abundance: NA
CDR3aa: CASSYQGNTEAFF
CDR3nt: TGTGCCAGCAGCTACCAGGGGAACACTGAAGCTTTCTTT

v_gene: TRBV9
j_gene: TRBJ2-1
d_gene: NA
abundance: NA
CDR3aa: CASSATFLVEQFF
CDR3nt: TGTGCCAGCAGCGCGACTTTCTTAGTTGAGCAGTTCTTC

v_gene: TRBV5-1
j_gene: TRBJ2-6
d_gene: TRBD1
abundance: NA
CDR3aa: CATQTGNFAGANVLTF
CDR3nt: TGCGCCACCCAGACAGGGAACTTTGCTGGGGCCAACGTCCTGACTTTC

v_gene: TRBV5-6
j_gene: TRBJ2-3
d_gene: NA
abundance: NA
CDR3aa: CASSLLEEDTQYF
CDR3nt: TGTGCCAGCAGCTTGCTGGAGGAAGATACGCAGTATTTT

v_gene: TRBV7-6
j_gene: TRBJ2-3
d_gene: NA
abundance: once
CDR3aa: CASSQRGSDTQYF
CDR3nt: TGTGCCAGCAGCCAACGGGGGTCAGATACGCAGTATTTT

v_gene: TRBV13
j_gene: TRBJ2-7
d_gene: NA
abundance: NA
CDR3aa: CASSQGSYEQYF
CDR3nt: TGTGCCAGCAGCCAAGGGAGCTACGAGCAGTACTTC

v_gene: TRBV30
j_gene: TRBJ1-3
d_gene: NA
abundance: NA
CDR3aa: CALSGAGGNTIYF
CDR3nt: TGTGCCCTCAGTGGGGCAGGAGGAAACACCATATATTTT

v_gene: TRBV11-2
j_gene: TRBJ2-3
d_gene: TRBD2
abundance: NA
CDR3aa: CASSPSAASGITDTQYF
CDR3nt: TGTGCCAGCAGCCCTTCCGCGGCTAGCGGGATTACAGATACGCAGTATTTT

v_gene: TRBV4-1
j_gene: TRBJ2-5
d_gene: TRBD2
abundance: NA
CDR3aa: CASKVPSGETQYF
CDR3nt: TGCGCCAGCAAAGTTCCTAGCGGAGAGACCCAGTACTTC

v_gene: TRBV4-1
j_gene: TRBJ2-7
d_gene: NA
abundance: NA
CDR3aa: CASSQSDRYDYEQYF
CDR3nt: TGCGCCAGCAGCCAATCGGACAGATATGACTACGAGCAGTACTTC

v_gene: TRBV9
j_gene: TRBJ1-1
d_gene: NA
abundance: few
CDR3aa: CASSVENRLTLKGDTEAFF
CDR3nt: TGTGCCAGCAGCGTAGAGAACAGGTTGACACTGAAGGGGGACACTGAAGCTTTCTTT

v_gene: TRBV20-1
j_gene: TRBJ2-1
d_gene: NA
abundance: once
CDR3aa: CSAALGEQFF
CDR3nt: TGCAGTGCTGCTTTGGGTGAGCAGTTCTTC

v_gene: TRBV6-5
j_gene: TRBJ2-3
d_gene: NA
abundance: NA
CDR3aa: CASSRVGTDTQYF
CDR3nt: TGTGCCAGTTCCCGGGTCGGCACAGATACGCAGTATTTT

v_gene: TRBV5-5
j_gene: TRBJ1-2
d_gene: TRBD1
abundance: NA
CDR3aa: CASSLALGQGGVYGYTF
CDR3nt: TGTGCCAGCAGCTTGGCCCTGGGACAGGGGGGGGTCTATGGCTACACCTTC

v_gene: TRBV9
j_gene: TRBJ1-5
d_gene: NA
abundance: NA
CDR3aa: CASSAGPAGPKNQPQHF
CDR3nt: TGTGCCAGCAGCGCGGGACCGGCGGGTCCAAAAAATCAGCCCCAGCATTTT

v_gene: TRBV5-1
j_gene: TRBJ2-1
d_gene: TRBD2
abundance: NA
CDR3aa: CASSGIIAGEEFF
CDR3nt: TGCGCCAGCAGCGGGATAATAGCGGGAGAGGAGTTCTTC

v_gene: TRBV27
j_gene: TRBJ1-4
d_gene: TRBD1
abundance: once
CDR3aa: CASSSTPGQGPTNEKLFF
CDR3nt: TGTGCCAGCAGTTCCACGCCGGGACAGGGCCCAACTAATGAAAAACTGTTTTTT

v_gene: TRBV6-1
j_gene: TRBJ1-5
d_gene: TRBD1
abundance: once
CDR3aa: CASIRQGDQPQHF
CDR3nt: TGTGCCAGCATACGACAGGGGGATCAGCCCCAGCATTTT

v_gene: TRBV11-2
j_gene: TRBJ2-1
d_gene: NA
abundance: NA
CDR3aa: CASSLGGGGSYNEQFF
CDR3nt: TGTGCCAGCAGCTTAGGGGGAGGGGGCTCCTACAATGAGCAGTTCTTC

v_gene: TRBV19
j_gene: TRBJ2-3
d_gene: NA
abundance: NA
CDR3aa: CASSIAGPSTDTQYF
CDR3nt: TGTGCCAGTAGTATAGCAGGGCCGAGCACAGATACGCAGTATTTT

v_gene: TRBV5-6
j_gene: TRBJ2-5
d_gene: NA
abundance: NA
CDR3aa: CASSLAVGGEETQYF
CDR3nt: TGTGCCAGCAGCTTGGCCGTTGGGGGAGAAGAGACCCAGTACTTC

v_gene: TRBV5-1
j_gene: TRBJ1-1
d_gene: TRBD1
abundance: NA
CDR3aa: CASSLDRGETEAFF
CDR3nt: TGCGCCAGCAGCTTGGACAGGGGGGAAACTGAAGCTTTCTTT

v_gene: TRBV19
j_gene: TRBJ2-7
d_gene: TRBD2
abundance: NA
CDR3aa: CASSQGGPVQYF
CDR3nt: TGTGCCAGTAGCCAGGGAGGGCCGGTGCAGTACTTC

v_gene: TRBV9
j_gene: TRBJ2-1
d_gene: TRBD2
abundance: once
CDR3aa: CASSASGSNEQFF
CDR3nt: TGTGCCAGCAGCGCTAGCGGGTCCAATGAGCAGTTCTTC

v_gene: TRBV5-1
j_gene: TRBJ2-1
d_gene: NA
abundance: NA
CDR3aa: CASSLALSGGEQFF
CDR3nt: TGCGCCAGCAGCTTGGCTCTTAGCGGTGGTGAGCAGTTCTTC